The 25 T cell receptor beta chains reported below all come from one sample, sequenced in a study of blood T cells in healthy people across ages. Using a J-beta primer mix together with a sample-barcoded 5' primer, a second PCR was run for 7 to 11 cycles. TCRdb recomputed calls from the 5' RACE reads with MiXCR, one row per CDR3 protein. The table lists roughly 1,300,000 distinct CDR3 sequences, 55% to 75% of them singletons. The sequencing input was blood. These receptors originate from a man aged 18-30 years in good health.

V is TRBV29-1 and J is TRBJ2-7; maybe TRBD2 (5 bases). The V gene's germline CDR1 is SQVTM and CDR2 ANQGSEA. Trimming took 6 bases from V and 3 from J, leaving 15 bases between them. This CDR3 is built from 13 residues. The CDR3 is CSVGEGLNYEQYF. The DNA of the CDR3 is TGCAGCGTCGGAGAAGGACTGAACTACGAGCAGTACTTC.

This clonotype was seen once. The chain has TRBV4-1 and TRBJ1-2; D is uncertain. The germline V and J ends were trimmed by 0 bases and 7 bases, with 21 bases remaining between them. Germline V CDR1 and CDR2: MGHRA, YSYEKL. The CDR3 consists of 17 residues. CDR3: CASSQETVTITWTGYTF. In nucleotides, the CDR3 is TGCGCCAGCAGCCAAGAAACGGTGACCATAACGTGGACTGGCTACACCTTC.

V and J are TRBV28 and TRBJ2-1; D is uncertain. The CDR3 extends over 11 amino acids. Germline values: CDR1 MDHEN, CDR2 SYDVKM. The V and J ends lost 5 bases and 9 bases respectively, with 8 bases between them. CDR3 region: CASSRVREQFF. CDR3 nucleotide sequence: TGTGCCAGCAGTAGAGTCCGTGAGCAGTTCTTC.

The gene calls are TRBV20-1 and TRBJ1-2, with D unresolved. The CDR3 consists of 15 residues. Trimming cost V 0 bases and J 8 bases, with 19 bases left between them. In germline, CDR1 is DFQATT, CDR2 SNEGSKA (reference sequence). CDR3 sequence (DNA): TGCAGTGCTAGAGATGAAAGGCAGAAGGGTTTAGGCTACACCTTC. It codes for CSARDERQKGLGYTF.

This chain connects TRBV7-2 to TRBJ2-7, with 8 bases that match TRBD2. This CDR3 is built from 16 residues. The germline V gene encodes CDR1 SGHTA and CDR2 FQGNSA. V shed 1 base and J 2 bases; nucleotides not matched to a gene: 7. The CDR3 reads CASSLGAGVIPYEQYF. In DNA, the CDR3 is TGTGCCAGCAGCTTAGGAGCGGGAGTTATCCCCTACGAGCAGTACTTC.

The rearrangement uses TRBV7-2 and TRBJ2-5; D tentatively reads TRBD1 or TRBD2 (5 bases each). V lost 3 bases and J 0 bases, leaving 14 bases between the germline ends. Germline V lookup: CDR1 SGHTA, CDR2 FQGNSA. The CDR3 consists of 16 residues. CDR3 protein: CASSLGVTGYQETQYF. CDR3 in DNA: TGTGCCAGCAGCTTGGGGGTAACGGGTTACCAAGAGACCCAGTACTTC.

The rearrangement links TRBV24-1 to TRBJ2-5, with TRBD2 matching over 7 bases. This CDR3 region has 12 residues. Germline lookup yields CDR1 KGHDR and CDR2 SFDVKD. J was trimmed by 13 bases and V by 4 bases; bases with no gene match: 8. Written as DNA, the CDR3 is TGTGCCACCAGTGACGCCAACGGGAGGCCGTACTTC. It is translated as CATSDANGRPYF.

V usage is TRBV27 and J usage is TRBJ2-2; 8 bases line up with TRBD1. The ends lost 7 bases at V and 2 bases at J; junction bases unmatched: 9. The CDR3 extends over 16 amino acids. Looked up from germline, CDR1 is MNHEY and CDR2 is SMNVEV (reference sequence). The CDR3 coding sequence is TGTGCCAGCACCCAAACAGGGGGTCGTAACACCGGGGAGCTGTTTTTT. Encoded protein: CASTQTGGRNTGELFF.

As concerns this clonotype: The germline gene is not matched at one end of the junction; a read error may be the cause. The chain carries TRBV6-5 and TRBJ1-2; the D gene is possibly TRBD1 (5 bases). The CDR3 consists of 14 residues. The V gene's germline CDR1 is MNHEY and CDR2 SVGAGI. DNA of the CDR3: TGTGCCAGCAGGGAGACAGCCGCTAACTGTGGCTACACCTTC. This sequence encodes CASRETAANCGYTF.

This clonotype was counted only a few times. V usage is TRBV5-1 and J usage is TRBJ2-1; 8 bases line up with TRBD1. V gave up 2 bases and J gave up 6 bases; unmatched junction bases: 4. The CDR3 totals 14 residues. Germline V lookup: CDR1 SGHRS, CDR2 YFSETQ. CDR3 DNA sequence: TGCGCCAGCAGCTTTGCAGGGGGCATCAATGAGCAGTTCTTC. This sequence encodes CASSFAGGINEQFF.

The chain recombines TRBV28 with TRBJ2-7; TRBD2 is a possible D gene (7 bases). The J call could be wrong; TRBJ2-4 is a better fit for the DNA end. Germline V gene data show CDR1 as MDHEN and CDR2 as SYDVKM. This CDR3 contains 12 residues. The CDR3 DNA sequence: TGTGCCAGCACTGGGGGGGCGAACATTCAGTACTTC. Protein product: CASTGGANIQYF.

This chain links TRBV3-1 with TRBJ2-7; 10 nucleotides line up with TRBD2. This CDR3 has 14 residues. Germline CDR1 LGHDT, CDR2 YNNKEL (reference sequence). V was clipped by 0 bases and J by 7 bases; unmatched bases: 3. CDR3 amino acids: CASSQDSGGVEQYF. As DNA, the CDR3 is TGTGCCAGCAGCCAAGACAGCGGGGGGGTTGAGCAGTACTTC.

V and J are TRBV5-1 and TRBJ2-7; the D call may be TRBD1 or TRBD2 (5 bases each). The CDR3 sequence is 13 residues long. CDR1 is SGHRS, CDR2 YFSETQ, per germline. The V gene lost 5 bases and the J gene lost 4 bases, with 13 bases spanning the gap. The chain's CDR3 is CASRWGPTYEQYF. The CDR3 bases are TGCGCCAGCAGGTGGGGACCCACTTACGAGCAGTACTTC.

The chain uses TRBV6-2 or TRBV6-3 and TRBJ2-3, with TRBD2 identical over 7 bases. CDR3 length equals 15 residues. In germline, CDR1 is MNHEY, CDR2 SVGEGT. V lost 2 bases and J lost 2; bases outside the gene matches: 4. The CDR3 DNA follows: TGTGCCAGCAGTTACGGAGCGGGAAACACAGATACGCAGTATTTT. It translates to CASSYGAGNTDTQYF.

This clonotype turned up a few times. This chain uses TRBV20-1 with TRBJ1-2; the D gene is possibly TRBD1 (6 bases). CDR3 length: 14 residues. With 3 bases removed from V and 5 bases from J, the gap between germline ends came to 16 bases. CDR1 and CDR2 from the germline V gene are DFQATT and SNEGSKA (reference sequence). The chain's CDR3 is CSARRPNRDYGYTF. The CDR3 DNA follows: TGCAGTGCTAGGAGGCCTAACAGGGATTATGGCTACACCTTC.

The chain couples TRBV29-1 to TRBJ2-1; perhaps D is TRBD1 or TRBD2 (5 bases each). The CDR3 loop spans 13 amino acids. With 6 bases removed from V and 8 bases from J, the gap between germline ends came to 17 bases. Germline lookup yields CDR1 SQVTM and CDR2 ANQGSEA. The CDR3 loop reads CSVGARMVHEQFF. The CDR3 region has the DNA TGCAGCGTCGGGGCTAGAATGGTACATGAGCAGTTCTTC.

The chain uses TRBV7-6 and TRBJ2-7, with D possibly being TRBD1 (5 bases). The germline V gene has CDR1 SGHVS and CDR2 FNYEAQ. V lost 2 bases to trimming and J lost 7 bases, with 12 bases between them. The CDR3 runs 13 residues. The CDR3 region is CASSLQGWGEQYF. CDR3 DNA sequence: TGTGCCAGCAGCTTACAGGGTTGGGGTGAGCAGTACTTC.

CDR3 nucleotide sequence: TGTGCCAGCCTGAGTGGGGACGAGCAGTACTTC. Translation: CASLSGDEQYF. The chain uses TRBV6-5 and TRBJ2-7, with D unclear. Trimming shortened V by 8 bases and J by 5 bases, and 10 bases separated the two germline ends. CDR1 is MNHEY and CDR2 is SVGAGI in the germline V gene. The CDR3 runs to 11 residues.

This clonotype was picked up a small number of times. This chain joins TRBV5-1 and TRBJ2-7; perhaps TRBD1 as D (6 bases). The CDR3 is made up of 14 amino acids. Germline assignment: CDR1 SGHRS and CDR2 YFSETQ. Trimming took 4 bases from V and 3 from J, leaving 14 bases between them. The CDR3, as DNA: TGCGCCAGCAGCCTCAGGACAGACCTCTACGAGCAGTACTTC. Amino acids: CASSLRTDLYEQYF. Together with reference TRBV5-1 and TRBJ2-7, the CDR3 gives the full variable domain: KAGVTQTPRYLIKTRGQQVTLSCSPISGHRSVSWYQQTPGQGLQFLFEYFSETQRNKGNFPGRFSGRQFSNSRSEMNVSTLELGDSALYLCASSLRTDLYEQYFGPGTRLTVT.

This clonotype has ten or more counts. V and J are TRBV6-5 and TRBJ1-5, with D possibly matching TRBD1 (5 bases). The CDR3 extends over 13 amino acids. Germline-derived CDR1 and CDR2 are MNHEY and SVGAGI. V gave up 8 bases and J gave up 0 bases, with 8 bases separating them. The CDR3 bases are TGTGCCAGCTCGACAGATAGCAATCAGCCCCAGCATTTT. It yields the protein CASSTDSNQPQHF.

The rearrangement uses TRBV25-1 and TRBJ1-2; 11 positions match TRBD1. Trimming cost V 5 bases and J 8 bases; bases outside gene matches: 7. The CDR3 sequence is 14 residues long. Looked up from germline, CDR1 is MGHDK and CDR2 is SYGVNS. The CDR3 loop reads CASSLGQGVQGYTF. CDR3 DNA: TGTGCCAGCAGTCTGGGACAGGGGGTTCAAGGCTACACCTTC.

The rearrangement links TRBV11-1 to TRBJ2-7; TRBD1 matches at 7 bases. This CDR3 contains 14 residues. V trimming: 7 bases; J trimming: 2 bases; junction bases outside the gene matches: 8. Germline V gene sequence: CDR1 SGHAT, CDR2 FQDESV (reference sequence). CDR3: CASMPQGVAYEQYF. The CDR3 DNA sequence: TGTGCCAGCATGCCCCAGGGGGTCGCCTACGAGCAGTACTTC.

The genes are TRBV29-1 and TRBJ2-3; perhaps TRBD2 as D (5 bases). The ends were cut back, 5 bases at V and 8 bases at J, with 11 bases in the middle. The CDR3 consists of 11 residues. The germline V gene has CDR1 SQVTM and CDR2 ANQGSEA. The CDR3 loop reads CSVKDAGTQYF. For the CDR3, the DNA is TGCAGCGTTAAGGACGCGGGTACGCAGTATTTT.

In its sample, this clonotype was seen a few times. J is TRBJ2-3 and V is TRBV5-1, with 8 positions matching TRBD2. V lost 0 bases, J lost 9 bases, and 12 bases stayed unmatched. This CDR3 region has 16 residues. CDR1 and CDR2 (germline): SGHRS, YFSETQ. The CDR3 region is CASSLEGGSGAATQYF. CDR3 coding DNA: TGCGCCAGCAGCTTGGAAGGCGGTAGCGGGGCAGCAACGCAGTATTTT.

The rearrangement joins TRBV7-9 to TRBJ2-4; weak D call: TRBD2 (5 bases). Trimming removed 1 base at V and 7 bases at J, with 11 bases between. This CDR3 has 14 residues. Germline values: CDR1 SEHNR, CDR2 FQNEAQ (reference sequence). CDR3 coding DNA: TGTGCCAGCAGCTTAGGTGGGGAGAAGAACATTCAGTACTTC. It specifies CASSLGGEKNIQYF.